This TCR beta chain was identified during a study of blood T cell repertoires in COVID-19. About the study: COVID-19 samples, acute and convalescent, were from the United States, Italy and Spain.

Losses at the gene ends were 1 base for V and 5 bases for J; bases not matched to a gene: 1. The CDR3 runs to 13 residues. The germline gives CDR1 KGHSH, CDR2 LQKENI. Methods used by the authors: Reference gene primers were amplified, and this amplification served to estimate nucleated cell counts. Here immunoSEQ multiplex PCR was the method, and the copy in TCRdb shows in-frame clones only, minus some. V, J and clone size are those of that table, while D and trimming were read from the DNA. The table records over 150,000 clones, about 85% of them present only once. This clone was detected only a few times. Other DNA sequences in this sample translate to the same CDR3.

The receptor comes from a man in his thirties or forties with acute or convalescent COVID-19. Material: peripheral blood. V usage is TRBV18 and J usage is TRBJ1-1; TRBD1 aligns across 7 bases. DNA for the CDR3: TGTGCCAGCTCACCACAGGGGGCGACTGAAGCTTTCTTT. Translation: CASSPQGATEAFF.